The T cell receptor beta chain under discussion was sequenced for a study of liver allograft versus peripheral blood T cells. Study context: Intrahepatic T cell receptor repertoires from transplanted livers were compared against repertoires in recipients' peripheral blood.

This clonotype was seen many times. TCRdb analysed the reads with MiXCR anew, one entry per CDR3 protein. Among 9,000 or so distinct CDR3 sequences listed, roughly 26% were seen once. The V and J ends lost 0 bases and 3 bases, in that order; junction bases with no gene match: 2. The length of the CDR3 is 14 residues. Germline V gene data show CDR1 as LNHNV and CDR2 as YYDKDF (reference sequence). The sequence derives from a human patient who had a liver transplant. Some T cells could come from the graft donor. The V and J genes are TRBV15 and TRBJ2-7, with 7 positions matching TRBD2. Here the CDR3 reads CATSRDGGGYEQYF. CDR3 DNA sequence: TGTGCCACCAGCAGAGATGGGGGGGGCTACGAGCAGTACTTC.